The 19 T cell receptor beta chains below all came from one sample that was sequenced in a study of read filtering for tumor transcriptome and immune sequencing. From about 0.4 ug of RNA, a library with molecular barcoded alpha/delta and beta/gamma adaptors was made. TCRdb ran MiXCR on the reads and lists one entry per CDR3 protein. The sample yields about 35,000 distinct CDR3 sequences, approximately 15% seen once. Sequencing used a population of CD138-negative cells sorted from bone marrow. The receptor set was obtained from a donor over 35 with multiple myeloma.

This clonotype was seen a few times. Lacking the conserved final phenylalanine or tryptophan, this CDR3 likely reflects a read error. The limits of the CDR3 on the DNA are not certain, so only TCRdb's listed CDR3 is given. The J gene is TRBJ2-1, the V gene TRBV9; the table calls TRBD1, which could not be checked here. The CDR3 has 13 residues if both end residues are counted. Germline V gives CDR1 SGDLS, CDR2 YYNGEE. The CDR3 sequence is CASSVSPGAEQIY.

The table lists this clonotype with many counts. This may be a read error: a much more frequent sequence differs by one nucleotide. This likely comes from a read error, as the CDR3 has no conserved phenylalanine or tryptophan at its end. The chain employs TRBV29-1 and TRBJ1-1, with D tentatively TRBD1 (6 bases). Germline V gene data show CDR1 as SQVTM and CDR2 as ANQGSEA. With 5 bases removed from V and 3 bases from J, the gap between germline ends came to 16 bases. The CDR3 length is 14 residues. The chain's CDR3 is CSVQLFRGDTEAFL. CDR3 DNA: TGCAGCGTTCAACTCTTCAGGGGAGACACTGAAGCTTTCCTT.

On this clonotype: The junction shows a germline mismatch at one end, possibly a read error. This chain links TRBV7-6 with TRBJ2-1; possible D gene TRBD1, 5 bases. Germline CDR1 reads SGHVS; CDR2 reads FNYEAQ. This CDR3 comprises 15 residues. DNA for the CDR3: TGTGCCAGCAGCCCAAGCACAGGATCTTACAATGAGCAGCTCTTC. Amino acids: CASSPSTGSYNEQLF.

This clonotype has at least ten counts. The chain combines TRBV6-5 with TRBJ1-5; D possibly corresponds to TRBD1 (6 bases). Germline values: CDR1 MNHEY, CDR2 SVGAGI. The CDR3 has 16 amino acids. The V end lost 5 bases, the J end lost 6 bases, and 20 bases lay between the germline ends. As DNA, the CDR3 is TGTGCCAGCAGTCGACAATCGGCGGGGGCAGGTCAGCCCCAGCATTTT. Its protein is CASSRQSAGAGQPQHF.

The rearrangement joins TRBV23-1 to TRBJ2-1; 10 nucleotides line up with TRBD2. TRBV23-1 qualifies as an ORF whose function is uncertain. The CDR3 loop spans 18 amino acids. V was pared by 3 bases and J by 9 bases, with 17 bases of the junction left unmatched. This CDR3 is CASSQGRRGVLAGAEQFF. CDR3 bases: TGCGCCAGCAGTCAGGGACGACGGGGTGTGCTAGCGGGAGCTGAGCAGTTCTTC.

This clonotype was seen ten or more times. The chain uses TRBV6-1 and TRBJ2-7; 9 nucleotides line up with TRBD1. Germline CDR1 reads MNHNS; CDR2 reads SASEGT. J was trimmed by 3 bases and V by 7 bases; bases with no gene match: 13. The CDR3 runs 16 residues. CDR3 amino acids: CASNPGTGLQGYEQYF. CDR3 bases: TGTGCCAGCAACCCGGGGACAGGGTTGCAAGGCTACGAGCAGTACTTC.

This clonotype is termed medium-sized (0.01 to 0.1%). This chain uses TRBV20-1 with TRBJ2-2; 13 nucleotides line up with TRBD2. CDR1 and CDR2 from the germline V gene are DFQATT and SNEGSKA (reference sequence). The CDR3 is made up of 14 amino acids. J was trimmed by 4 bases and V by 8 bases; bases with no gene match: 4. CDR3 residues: CSFRLAGGTGELFF. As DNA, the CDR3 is TGCAGTTTCCGACTAGCGGGAGGCACCGGGGAGCTGTTTTTT.

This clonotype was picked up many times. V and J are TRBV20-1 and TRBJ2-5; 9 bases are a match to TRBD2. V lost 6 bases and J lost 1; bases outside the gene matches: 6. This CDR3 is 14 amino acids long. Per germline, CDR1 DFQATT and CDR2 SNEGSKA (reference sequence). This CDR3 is CSAPTSGVQETQYF. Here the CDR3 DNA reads TGCAGTGCCCCGACTAGCGGAGTCCAAGAGACCCAGTACTTC.

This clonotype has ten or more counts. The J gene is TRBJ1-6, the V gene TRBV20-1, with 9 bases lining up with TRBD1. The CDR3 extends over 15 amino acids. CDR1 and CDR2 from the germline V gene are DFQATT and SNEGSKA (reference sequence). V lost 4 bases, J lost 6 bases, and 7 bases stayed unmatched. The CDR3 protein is CSAKPGQGINSPLHF. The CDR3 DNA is TGCAGTGCTAAACCAGGACAGGGGATTAATTCACCCCTCCACTTT.

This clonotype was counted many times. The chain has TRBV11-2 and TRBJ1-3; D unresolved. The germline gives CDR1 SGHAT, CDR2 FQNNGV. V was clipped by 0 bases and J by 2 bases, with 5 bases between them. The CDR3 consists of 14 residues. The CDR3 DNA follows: TGTGCCAGCAGCTTAGAATCAGCTGGAAACACCATATATTTT. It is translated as CASSLESAGNTIYF.

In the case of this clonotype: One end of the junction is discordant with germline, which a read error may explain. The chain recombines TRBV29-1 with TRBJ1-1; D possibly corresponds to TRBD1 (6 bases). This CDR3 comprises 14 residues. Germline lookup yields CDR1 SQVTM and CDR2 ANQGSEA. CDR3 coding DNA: TGCAGCGTTGAAGGGGGAGGGGGGTACACTGAAGCTTTTTTT. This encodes CSVEGGGGYTEAFF.

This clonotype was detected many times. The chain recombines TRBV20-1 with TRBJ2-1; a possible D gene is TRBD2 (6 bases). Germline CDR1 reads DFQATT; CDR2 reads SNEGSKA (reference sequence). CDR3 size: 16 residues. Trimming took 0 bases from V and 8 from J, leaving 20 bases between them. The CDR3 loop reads CSARDPARGADDEQFF. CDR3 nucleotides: TGCAGTGCTAGAGACCCGGCGCGGGGAGCTGACGATGAGCAGTTCTTC.

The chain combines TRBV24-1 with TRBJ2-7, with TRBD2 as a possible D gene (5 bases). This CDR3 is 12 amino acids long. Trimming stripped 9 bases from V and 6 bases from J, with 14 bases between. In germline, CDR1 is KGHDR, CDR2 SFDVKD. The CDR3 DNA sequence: TGTGCCACCTGTGGCCCCGGAGGCGAGCAGTACTTC. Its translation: CATCGPGGEQYF.

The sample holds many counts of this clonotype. The DNA for the CDR3 is TGCGCCAGCAGCTTGGACAGTAATAGCAATCAGCCCCAGCATTTT. Translation: CASSLDSNSNQPQHF. V usage is TRBV5-1 and J usage is TRBJ1-5; D is unresolved. CDR3 length: 15 residues. The V and J ends lost 0 bases and 0 bases respectively, with 7 bases between them. CDR1 and CDR2 from the germline V gene are SGHRS and YFSETQ.

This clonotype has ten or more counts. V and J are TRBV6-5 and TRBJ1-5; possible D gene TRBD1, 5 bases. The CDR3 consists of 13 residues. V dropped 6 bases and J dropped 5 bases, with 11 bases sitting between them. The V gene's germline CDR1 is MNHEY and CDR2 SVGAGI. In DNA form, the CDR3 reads TGTGCCAGCAGGCCGACGGGGGATCAGCCCCAGCATTTT. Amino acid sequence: CASRPTGDQPQHF.

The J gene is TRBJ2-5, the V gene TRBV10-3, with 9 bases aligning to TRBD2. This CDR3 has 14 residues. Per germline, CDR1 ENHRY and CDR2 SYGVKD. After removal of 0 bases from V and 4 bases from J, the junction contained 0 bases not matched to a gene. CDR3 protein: CAISESLAGETQYF. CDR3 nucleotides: TGTGCCATCAGTGAGTCACTAGCGGGAGAGACCCAGTACTTC.

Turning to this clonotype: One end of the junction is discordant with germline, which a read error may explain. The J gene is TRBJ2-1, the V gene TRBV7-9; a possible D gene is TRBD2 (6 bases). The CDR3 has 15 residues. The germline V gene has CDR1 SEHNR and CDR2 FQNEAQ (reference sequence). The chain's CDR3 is CASSSIQGLRNGQFF. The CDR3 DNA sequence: TGTGCCAGCAGTTCGATCCAGGGACTTCGCAATGGGCAGTTCTTC.

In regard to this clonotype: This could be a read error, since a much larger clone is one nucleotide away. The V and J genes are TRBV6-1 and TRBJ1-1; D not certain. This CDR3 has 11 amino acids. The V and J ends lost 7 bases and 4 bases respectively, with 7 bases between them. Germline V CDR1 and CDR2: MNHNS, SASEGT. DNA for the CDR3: TGTGCCAGCACTAGGGTCACTGAAGCTTTCTTT. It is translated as CASTRVTEAFF.

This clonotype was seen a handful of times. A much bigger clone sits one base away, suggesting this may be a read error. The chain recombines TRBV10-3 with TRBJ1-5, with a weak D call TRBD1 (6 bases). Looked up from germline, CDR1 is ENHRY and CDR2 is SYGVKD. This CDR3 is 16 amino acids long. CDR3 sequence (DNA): TGTGCCATCAGTGTCCTAGGGGGAGAGAGCAATCGGCCCCAGCATTTT. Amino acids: CAISVLGGESNRPQHF.